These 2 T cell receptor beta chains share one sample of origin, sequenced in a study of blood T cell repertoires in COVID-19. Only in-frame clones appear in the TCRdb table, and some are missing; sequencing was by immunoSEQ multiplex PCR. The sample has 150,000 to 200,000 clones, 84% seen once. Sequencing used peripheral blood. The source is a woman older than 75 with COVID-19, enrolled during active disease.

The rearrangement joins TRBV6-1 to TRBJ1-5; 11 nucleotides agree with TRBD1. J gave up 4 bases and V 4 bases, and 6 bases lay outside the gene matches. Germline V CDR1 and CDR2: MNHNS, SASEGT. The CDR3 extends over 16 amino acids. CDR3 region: CASSAGQGVSNQPQHF. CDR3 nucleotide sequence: TGTGCCAGCAGTGCGGGACAGGGGGTATCAAATCAGCCCCAGCATTTT.

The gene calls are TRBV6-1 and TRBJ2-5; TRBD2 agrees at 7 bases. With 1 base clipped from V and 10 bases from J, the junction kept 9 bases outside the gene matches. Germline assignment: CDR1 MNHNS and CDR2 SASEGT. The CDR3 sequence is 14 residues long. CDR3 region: CASSEGSRREDQYF. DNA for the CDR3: TGTGCCAGCAGTGAAGGATCCCGTCGGGAGGACCAGTACTTC.